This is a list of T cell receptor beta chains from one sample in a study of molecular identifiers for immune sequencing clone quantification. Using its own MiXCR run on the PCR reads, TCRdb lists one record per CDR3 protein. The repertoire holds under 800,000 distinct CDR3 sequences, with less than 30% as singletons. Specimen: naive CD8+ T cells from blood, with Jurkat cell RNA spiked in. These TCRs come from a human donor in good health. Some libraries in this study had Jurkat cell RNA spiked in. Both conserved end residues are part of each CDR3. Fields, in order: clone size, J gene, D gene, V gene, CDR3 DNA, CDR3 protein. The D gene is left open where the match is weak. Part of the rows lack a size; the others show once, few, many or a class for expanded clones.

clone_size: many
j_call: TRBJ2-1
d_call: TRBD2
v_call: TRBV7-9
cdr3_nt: TGTGCCAGCTACGGGACTAGCGATGAGCAGTTCTTC
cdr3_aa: CASYGTSDEQFF

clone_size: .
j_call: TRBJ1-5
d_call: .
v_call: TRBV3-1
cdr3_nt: TGTGCCAGCAGCCAAGCTGGAGGGAACAATCGGCCCCAGCATTTT
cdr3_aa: CASSQAGGNNRPQHF

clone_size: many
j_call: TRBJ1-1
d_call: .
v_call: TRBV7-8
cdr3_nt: TGTGCCAGCAGCTTAGCCTCAGGGTACACTGAAGCTTTCTTT
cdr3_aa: CASSLASGYTEAFF

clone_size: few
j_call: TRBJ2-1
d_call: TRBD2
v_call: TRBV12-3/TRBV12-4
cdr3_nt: TGTGCCAGCAGCACAAGCTGGGGGGGGAATGAGCAGTTCTTC
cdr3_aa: CASSTSWGGNEQFF

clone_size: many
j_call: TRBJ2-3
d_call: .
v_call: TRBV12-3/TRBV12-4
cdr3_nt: TGTGCCAGCGGGCTTGGGTCTAGCACAGATACGCAGTATTTT
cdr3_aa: CASGLGSSTDTQYF

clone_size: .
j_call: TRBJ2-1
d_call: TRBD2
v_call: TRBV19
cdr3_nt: TGTGCCAGTAGACTAGCGAGTTACAATGAGCAGTTCTTC
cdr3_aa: CASRLASYNEQFF

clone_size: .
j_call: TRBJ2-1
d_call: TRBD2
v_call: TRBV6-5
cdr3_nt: TGTGCCAGCAGTTACTCGACGGGGGAGGGAACCTCCTACAATGAGCAGTTCTTC
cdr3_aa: CASSYSTGEGTSYNEQFF

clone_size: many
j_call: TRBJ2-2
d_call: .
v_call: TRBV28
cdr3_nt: TGTGCCAGCAGTTTAGCCACCGGGACAAACACCGGGGAGCTGTTTTTT
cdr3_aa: CASSLATGTNTGELFF

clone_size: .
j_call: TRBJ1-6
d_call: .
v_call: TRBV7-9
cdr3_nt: TGTGCCAGCAGCCAGTCTGGTACCCCCAACCCACCCCTCCACTTT
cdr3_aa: CASSQSGTPNPPLHF

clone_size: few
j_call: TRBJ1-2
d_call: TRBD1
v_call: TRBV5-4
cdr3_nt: TGTGCCAGCAGCTTGGTGGTACTAGCAGGGGGTGACGGCTACACCTTC
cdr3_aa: CASSLVVLAGGDGYTF

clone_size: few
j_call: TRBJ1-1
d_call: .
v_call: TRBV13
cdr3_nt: TGTGCCAGCAGCGGTCAGCAGATGAACACTGAAGCTTTCTTT
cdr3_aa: CASSGQQMNTEAFF

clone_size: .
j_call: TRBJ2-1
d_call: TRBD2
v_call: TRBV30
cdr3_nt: TGTGCCTGGGCGGCTAGCGGGGTGTACAATGAGCAGTTCTTC
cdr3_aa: CAWAASGVYNEQFF

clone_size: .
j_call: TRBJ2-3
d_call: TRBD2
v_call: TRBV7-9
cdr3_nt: TGTGCCAGCAGCCCGCTAGCGGGAGCTGGAGATACGCAGTATTTT
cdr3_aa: CASSPLAGAGDTQYF

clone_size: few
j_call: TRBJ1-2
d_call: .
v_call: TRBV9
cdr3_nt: TGTGCCAGCAGCCTAGAGGCTATCGACGGAGGCTATGGCTACACCTTC
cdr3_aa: CASSLEAIDGGYGYTF

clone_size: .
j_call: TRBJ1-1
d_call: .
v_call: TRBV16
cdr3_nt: TGTGCCAGCAGCCAATTCGGGAGGCAGATGAACACTGAAGCTTTCTTT
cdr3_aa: CASSQFGRQMNTEAFF

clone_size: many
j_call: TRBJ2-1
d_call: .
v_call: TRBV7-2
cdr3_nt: TGTGCCAGCAGCTCCGGTAATCTCCTACCCAATGAGCAGTTCTTC
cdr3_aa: CASSSGNLLPNEQFF

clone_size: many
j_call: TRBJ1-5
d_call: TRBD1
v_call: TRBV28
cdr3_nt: TGTGCCAGCAGTTTCCTCACAGGGGCCCAGCCCCAGCATTTT
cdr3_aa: CASSFLTGAQPQHF

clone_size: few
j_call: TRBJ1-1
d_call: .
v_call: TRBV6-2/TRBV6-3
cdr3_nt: TGTGCCAGCAGTTACACCGTGCTGAACACTGAAGCTTTCTTT
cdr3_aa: CASSYTVLNTEAFF

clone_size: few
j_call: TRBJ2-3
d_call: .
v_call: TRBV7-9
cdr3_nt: TGTGCCACCTCGGGCAGGGTAGAGGGCGAGGGCACAGATACGCAGTATTTT
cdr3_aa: CATSGRVEGEGTDTQYF

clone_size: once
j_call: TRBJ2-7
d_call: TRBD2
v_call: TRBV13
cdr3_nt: TGTGCCAGCGGCTCGGGACTAGCGGCATCCTACGAGCAGTACTTC
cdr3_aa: CASGSGLAASYEQYF

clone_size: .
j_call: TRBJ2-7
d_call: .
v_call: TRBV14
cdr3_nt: TGTGCCAGCGGCCAAGTTACGGTCGGGGAGCAGTACTTC
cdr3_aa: CASGQVTVGEQYF

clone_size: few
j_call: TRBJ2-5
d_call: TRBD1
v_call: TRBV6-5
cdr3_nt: TGTGCCAGCAGTTACTTAGGGGGACAGCAAGAGACCCAGTACTTC
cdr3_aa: CASSYLGGQQETQYF

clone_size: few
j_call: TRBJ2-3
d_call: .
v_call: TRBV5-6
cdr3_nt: TGTGCCAGCAGCCTCAGGGACCCTAGCACAGATACGCAGTATTTT
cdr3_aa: CASSLRDPSTDTQYF

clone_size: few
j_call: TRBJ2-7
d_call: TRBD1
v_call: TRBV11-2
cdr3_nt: TGTGCCAGCAGCTGGGACAGTGCCTACGAGCAGTACTTC
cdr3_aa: CASSWDSAYEQYF

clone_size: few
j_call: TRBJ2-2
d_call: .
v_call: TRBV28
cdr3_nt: TGTGCCAGCACCCCCGGTGGGGGTCTCAGGACCGGGGAGCTGTTTTTT
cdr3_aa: CASTPGGGLRTGELFF

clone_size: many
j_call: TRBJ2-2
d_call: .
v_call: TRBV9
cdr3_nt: TGTGCCAGCAGCGTAGCTGGGGTAAACACCGGGGAGCTGTTTTTT
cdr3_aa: CASSVAGVNTGELFF

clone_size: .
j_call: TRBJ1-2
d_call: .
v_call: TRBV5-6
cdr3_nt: TGTGCCAGCAGCCCGTCTACAAGGGGCTACACCTTC
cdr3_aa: CASSPSTRGYTF

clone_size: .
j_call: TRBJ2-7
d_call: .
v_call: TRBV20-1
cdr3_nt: TGCAGTGCTAGAGAACCCGTTAGCGGATACTCCTACCAGCAGTACTTC
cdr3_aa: CSAREPVSGYSYQQYF

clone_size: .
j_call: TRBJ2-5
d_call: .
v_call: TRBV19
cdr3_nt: TGTGCCAGTAGTATCAAACGCGGACGGAGACGGCAAGAGACCCAGTACTTC
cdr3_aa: CASSIKRGRRRQETQYF